These 10 T cell receptor beta chains came from one sample sequenced in a study of T-cell reconstitution after alpha-beta-depleted transplantation in children. Preparation of the TCRbeta library used unique molecular identifiers. One entry per CDR3 protein, called by TCRdb with MiXCR from the PCR reads. The table shows over 85,000 distinct CDR3 sequences, with about 9.3% occurring only once. This material consisted of PBMCs from the stem cell graft donor, taken from the stem cell graft. The source is a human donor who donated a stem cell graft to a child with acute lymphoblastic leukemia.

The chain employs TRBV7-3 and TRBJ1-2; 8 bases are shared with TRBD1. The CDR3 has 12 amino acids. V trimming: 2 bases; J trimming: 10 bases; junction bases outside the gene matches: 3. Germline V gene sequence: CDR1 SGHTA, CDR2 FQGTGA. The CDR3 DNA sequence: TGTGCCAGCAGCTTAGGACAGGGAGACTACACCTTC. It yields the protein CASSLGQGDYTF. The variable domain in full, with the rest retrieved from reference TRBV7-3 and TRBJ1-2, is GAGVSQTPSNKVTEKGKYVELRCDPISGHTALYWYRQSLGQGPEFLIYFQGTGAADDSGLPNDRFFAVRPEGSVSTLKIQRTERGDSAVYLCASSLGQGDYTFGSGTRLTVV.

The chain's CDR3 is CASSPRDSPGNTIYF. The CDR3 region has the DNA TGTGCCAGCTCACCACGGGACAGCCCTGGAAACACCATATATTTT. The J gene is TRBJ1-3, the V gene TRBV18; 7 bases match TRBD1. J lost 2 bases, V lost 1 base, and 2 bases had no gene match. Germline assignment: CDR1 KGHSH and CDR2 LQKENI. The CDR3 extends over 15 amino acids.

This clonotype was observed at least ten times. The rearrangement joins TRBV9 to TRBJ1-1; the D is unclear. This CDR3 region has 14 residues. Trimming took 0 bases from V and 0 from J, leaving 6 bases between them. Germline V CDR1 and CDR2: SGDLS, YYNGEE. The CDR3 region is CASSVDWLNTEAFF. DNA of the CDR3: TGTGCCAGCAGCGTAGATTGGCTGAACACTGAAGCTTTCTTT.

This clonotype came up once. The chain joins TRBV19 to TRBJ1-2; 8 bases match TRBD1. The CDR3 totals 13 residues. The V gene's germline CDR1 is LNHDA and CDR2 SQIVND (reference sequence). With 9 bases clipped from V and 6 bases from J, the junction kept 9 bases outside the gene matches. The CDR3 DNA sequence: TGTGCCAGCCGGACCCAGGGGGCGGATGGCTACACCTTC. Its protein is CASRTQGADGYTF.

This clonotype appeared many times. The chain is built from TRBV5-1 and TRBJ1-2, with unresolved D. Germline lookup yields CDR1 SGHRS and CDR2 YFSETQ. The CDR3 is 13 amino acids. V was cut by 5 bases and J by 5 bases, with 13 bases left in between. CDR3 region: CASRLTRAYGYTF. Written as DNA, the CDR3 is TGCGCCAGCAGGTTGACAAGAGCATATGGCTACACCTTC.

This clonotype was counted at least ten times. The chain combines TRBV5-1 with TRBJ2-5; D gene ambiguous. The V end was cut by 1 base, the J end by 2 bases, with 9 bases between. The CDR3 extends over 14 amino acids. CDR1 is SGHRS and CDR2 is YFSETQ in the germline V gene. The CDR3, as DNA: TGCGCCAGCAGCTTGTTCCATGGTCAAGAGACCCAGTACTTC. Translation gives CASSLFHGQETQYF. The full variable domain, in which reference TRBV5-1 and TRBJ2-5 provide the parts outside the CDR3, is KAGVTQTPRYLIKTRGQQVTLSCSPISGHRSVSWYQQTPGQGLQFLFEYFSETQRNKGNFPGRFSGRQFSNSRSEMNVSTLELGDSALYLCASSLFHGQETQYFGPGTRLLVL.

In this sample, this clonotype turned up many times. The chain combines TRBV6-5 with TRBJ2-1; D not certain. Germline assignment: CDR1 MNHEY and CDR2 SVGAGI. CDR3 length equals 14 residues. Trimming cost V 6 bases and J 7 bases, with 16 bases left between them. The CDR3 loop reads CASRGDGKGNEQFF. CDR3 in DNA: TGTGCCAGCAGAGGTGACGGAAAAGGGAATGAGCAGTTCTTC.

This clonotype has ten or more counts. The CDR3 DNA is TGCGCCAGCAGCTTGGAGACCGGTCCCTCTGGGGCCAACGTCCTGACTTTC. This codes for CASSLETGPSGANVLTF. The chain links TRBV5-1 to TRBJ2-6; D unclear. The CDR3 runs to 17 residues. Trimming removed 0 bases from V and 0 bases from J, with 10 bases in between. CDR1 is SGHRS, CDR2 YFSETQ, per germline.

The chain is built from TRBV5-6 and TRBJ1-5; D is perhaps TRBD1 (5 bases). The CDR3 has 14 residues. The V end was cut by 3 bases, the J end by 3 bases, with 10 bases between. Germline CDR1 reads SGHDT; CDR2 reads YYEEEE. CDR3 region: CASSSPGYNQPQHF. The CDR3 DNA reads as TGTGCCAGCAGCTCTCCAGGGTACAATCAGCCCCAGCATTTT. The full variable domain, rest sourced from reference TRBV5-6 and TRBJ1-5, is DAGVTQSPTHLIKTRGQQVTLRCSPKSGHDTVSWYQQALGQGPQFIFQYYEEEERQRGNFPDRFSGHQFPNYSSELNVNALLLGDSALYLCASSSPGYNQPQHFGDGTRLSIL.

The sample holds many counts of this clonotype. This sequence joins TRBV7-8 and TRBJ1-6; perhaps TRBD1 as D (6 bases). The CDR3 contains 16 residues. CDR1 SGHVS and CDR2 FQNEAQ come from the germline V gene. The V gene lost 5 bases and the J gene lost 7 bases, with 18 bases spanning the gap. In nucleotides, the CDR3 is TGTGCCAGCAGCCCTCCCACTAGGGGGACAAATTCACCCCTCCACTTT. Protein sequence: CASSPPTRGTNSPLHF.